Following are 29 T cell receptor beta chains from one sample sequenced in a study of CD8+ T cells in alopecia areata. Extraction and reverse transcription of RNA yielded cDNA as the sequencing template. Profiled with immunoSEQ multiplex PCR; TCRdb holds only in-frame clones, not every one. This table holds around 190,000 clones, under 70% found once. The treatment denotes: oral pan-JAK inhibitor, 5-10 mg twice daily. The sample here was CD4+ T cells sorted from blood, taken at week 4, from a patient treated with tofacitinib. These receptors were collected from a human donor with alopecia areata.

The V and J genes are TRBV5-1 and TRBJ1-4, with unresolved D. Germline loops: CDR1 SGHRS, CDR2 YFSETQ. CDR3 length: 13 amino acids. V was pared by 5 bases and J by 5 bases, with 10 bases between. The CDR3, as DNA: TGCGCCAGCAGGGCAGACCCGAATGAAAAACTGTTTTTT. Its translation: CASRADPNEKLFF.

The CDR3 DNA is TGTGCCTGGGACCTCCAGGGGGTAGGAGGCTACACCTTC. Amino acids: CAWDLQGVGGYTF. J is TRBJ1-2 and V is TRBV30; TRBD1 matches at 7 bases. J gave up 8 bases and V 5 bases, and 11 bases lay outside the gene matches. CDR1 and CDR2 from the germline V gene are GTSNPN and SVGIG (reference sequence). CDR3 size: 13 residues.

V is TRBV30 and J is TRBJ2-5; TRBD2 matches 14 bases. This CDR3 is built from 15 residues. V gave up 5 bases and J gave up 4 bases; unmatched junction bases: 6. Looked up from germline, CDR1 is GTSNPN and CDR2 is SVGIG (reference sequence). As DNA, the CDR3 is TGTGCCTGGGGTACTGGGACTAGCGGGGGAGAGACCCAGTACTTC. Amino acids: CAWGTGTSGGETQYF. Full variable domain (remainder filled in from reference TRBV30 and TRBJ2-5): SQTIHQWPATLVQPVGSPLSLECTVEGTSNPNLYWYRQAAGRGLQLLFYSVGIGQISSEVPQNLSASRPQDRQFILSSKKLLLSDSGFYLCAWGTGTSGGETQYFGPGTRLLVL.

The V call is TRBV2, the J call TRBJ2-3; tentative D call: TRBD2 (5 bases). V was pared by 2 bases and J by 7 bases, with 16 bases between. This CDR3 comprises 15 residues. Germline V gives CDR1 SNHLY, CDR2 FYNNEI. The CDR3 loop reads CASSELRASSYTQYF. CDR3 DNA: TGTGCCAGCAGTGAACTCCGGGCTAGCAGCTATACGCAGTATTTT.

This chain links TRBV15 with TRBJ2-7, with 7 positions matching TRBD2. The CDR3 has 16 residues. Unmatched junction bases numbered 14, after V lost 3 bases and J lost 6 bases. The germline gives CDR1 LNHNV, CDR2 YYDKDF (reference sequence). The CDR3 DNA reads as TGTGCCACCAGCAGGGCGCTATTAGCGGGTCAATCCGAGCAGTACTTC. Translation gives CATSRALLAGQSEQYF. Supplemented by reference TRBV15 and TRBJ2-7, the full variable domain reads DAMVIQNPRYQVTQFGKPVTLSCSQTLNHNVMYWYQQKSSQAPKLLFHYYDKDFNNEADTPDNFQSRRPNTSFCFLDIRSPGLGDTAMYLCATSRALLAGQSEQYFGPGTRLTVT.

This clone was found a few times. V and J are TRBV7-2 and TRBJ2-7; D unclear. Germline V lookup: CDR1 SGHTA, CDR2 FQGNSA. The CDR3 consists of 14 residues. Trimming left V 1 base short and J 3 bases short, with 10 bases between. The CDR3 DNA is TGTGCCAGCAGCTTAGTGGGCAGTTTCTACGAGCAGTACTTC. As protein: CASSLVGSFYEQYF.

The J gene is TRBJ1-4, the V gene TRBV14; D is unresolved. Trimming pared 4 bases from V and 0 bases from J, leaving 3 bases between. This CDR3 is built from 13 residues. The V gene's germline CDR1 is SGHDN and CDR2 FVKESK. CDR3 bases: TGTGCCAGCAGCCGTGCAACTAATGAAAAACTGTTTTTT. Its protein product is CASSRATNEKLFF.

J is TRBJ1-6 and V is TRBV7-6; D not resolved. V lost 3 bases and J 9 bases, leaving 12 bases between the germline ends. The CDR3 covers 14 residues. The germline gives CDR1 SGHVS, CDR2 FNYEAQ. The CDR3 loop is CASSLGEAFSPLHF. DNA of the CDR3: TGTGCCAGCAGCTTGGGAGAGGCGTTTTCACCCCTCCACTTT.

This chain joins TRBV25-1 and TRBJ1-2; D unresolved. Trimming shortened V by 2 bases and J by 5 bases, and 9 bases separated the two germline ends. The CDR3 consists of 13 residues. Germline loops: CDR1 MGHDK, CDR2 SYGVNS. In DNA, the CDR3 is TGTGCCAGCAGTGAAGAATGGATGTATGGCTACACCTTC. Its protein product is CASSEEWMYGYTF.

The sample holds a few counts of this clone. The rearrangement links TRBV29-1 to TRBJ2-3; no definite D call. Trimming removed 5 bases from V and 0 bases from J, with 9 bases in between. Per germline, CDR1 SQVTM and CDR2 ANQGSEA. The CDR3 is 13 residues long. The CDR3 loop reads CSVSPRSTDTQYF. In DNA form, the CDR3 reads TGCAGCGTTTCCCCTAGAAGCACAGATACGCAGTATTTT.

V usage is TRBV6-5 and J usage is TRBJ1-2, with D possibly TRBD1 on 6 matching bases. Trimming took off 5 bases at V and 7 bases at J, with 17 bases between the two ends. The CDR3 loop spans 14 amino acids. Germline V gene lookup returns CDR1 MNHEY and CDR2 SVGAGI. For the CDR3, the DNA is TGTGCCAGCAGTATCCCCGGGGGGGCAGGTGGCTACACCTTC. Protein product: CASSIPGGAGGYTF.

The chain uses TRBV29-1 and TRBJ2-3, with a weak D call TRBD2 (6 bases). The CDR3 has 12 residues. CDR1 is SQVTM and CDR2 is ANQGSEA in the germline V gene. Trimming removed 5 bases from V and 4 bases from J, with 10 bases in between. The CDR3 nucleotides are TGCAGCGTTTCGCGGGACCCAGATACGCAGTATTTT. Translating gives CSVSRDPDTQYF.

The chain uses TRBV5-4 and TRBJ2-5, with 10 bases matching TRBD2. Germline V gene lookup returns CDR1 SGHNT and CDR2 YYREEE (reference sequence). This CDR3 has 13 amino acids. Trimming cost V 4 bases and J 5 bases; bases outside gene matches: 2. This chain's CDR3 is CASSPSGGETQYF. The CDR3 DNA reads TGTGCCAGCAGCCCTAGCGGGGGTGAGACCCAGTACTTC.

This chain connects TRBV29-1 to TRBJ2-3, with D unresolved. The CDR3 has 14 amino acids. The ends were cut back, 3 bases at V and 2 bases at J, with 12 bases in the middle. Germline CDR1 is SQVTM and CDR2 is ANQGSEA. In DNA, the CDR3 is TGCAGCGTTGACCTACAGTTTTTCACAGATACGCAGTATTTT. It translates to CSVDLQFFTDTQYF.

CDR3 region: CASSPQRGSLRAGYF. The DNA for the CDR3 is TGTGCCAGCAGTCCCCAGAGGGGGTCCCTACGAGCTGGGTACTTC. The V call is TRBV6-5, the J call TRBJ2-7; TRBD1 might be the D (6 bases). This CDR3 spans 15 amino acids. V dropped 5 bases and J dropped 12 bases, with 26 bases sitting between them. Germline V lookup: CDR1 MNHEY, CDR2 SVGAGI.

The chain joins TRBV21-1 to TRBJ1-5; the DNA was not compared with TRBD1, the D call given in the table. TRBV21-1 is marked as a pseudogene. The CDR3 runs to 16 residues. The CDR3 loop reads CASSKLGQGENQPQHF. DNA for the CDR3: TGTGCCAGCAGCAAATTGGGACAGGGCGAGAATCAGCCCCAGCATTTT.

This clone showed up just once. The chain joins TRBV30 to TRBJ2-5; 10 bases are a match to TRBD2. This CDR3 spans 12 amino acids. V dropped 3 bases and J dropped 5; count of bases not matched to a gene: 0. From germline, CDR1 is GTSNPN and CDR2 SVGIG (reference sequence). In nucleotides, the CDR3 is TGTGCCTGGAGAGCGGGGGGGGAGACCCAGTACTTC. Its translation: CAWRAGGETQYF.

This chain uses TRBV6-1 with TRBJ1-1, with a possible D match to TRBD1 (6 bases). The CDR3 length is 14 residues. Germline CDR1 and CDR2: MNHNS and SASEGT. The V and J ends lost 3 bases and 4 bases respectively, with 12 bases between them. The CDR3 nucleotides read TGTGCCAGCAGTGAGAGGGGGGTAAGCACTGAAGCTTTCTTT. It is translated as CASSERGVSTEAFF.

The chain uses TRBV27 and TRBJ1-5; D perhaps matches TRBD1 (5 bases). The V end lost 5 bases, the J end lost 4 bases, and 12 bases lay between the germline ends. This CDR3 spans 14 amino acids. Germline loops: CDR1 MNHEY, CDR2 SMNVEV (reference sequence). CDR3 DNA: TGTGCCAGCAGTAACACTTGGGGGAATCAGCCCCAGCATTTT. This translates into CASSNTWGNQPQHF.

This clone was seen only a few times. CDR3 residues: CAWSAAGWGGYTF. The CDR3 nucleotides are TGTGCCTGGAGTGCCGCAGGGTGGGGCGGCTACACCTTC. The V call is TRBV30, the J call TRBJ1-2, with a weak D call TRBD1 (5 bases). The CDR3 runs to 13 residues. The V gene's germline CDR1 is GTSNPN and CDR2 SVGIG (reference sequence). V lost 1 base to trimming and J lost 8 bases, with 14 bases between them.

This clone was counted only a few times. V usage is TRBV4-1 and J usage is TRBJ1-1; weak D call: TRBD1 (6 bases). Trimming shortened V by 1 base and J by 4 bases, and 10 bases separated the two germline ends. The CDR3 contains 14 residues. Germline CDR1 and CDR2: MGHRA and YSYEKL. This CDR3 is CASSQVGGPTEAFF. In DNA, the CDR3 is TGCGCCAGCAGCCAAGTTGGGGGGCCCACTGAAGCTTTCTTT.

A word on this clone: As the CDR3 is not closed by the conserved phenylalanine or tryptophan, this likely results from a read error. J is TRBJ1-5 and V is TRBV10-3, with D maybe TRBD1 (6 bases). The CDR3 totals 13 residues. Germline values: CDR1 ENHRY, CDR2 SYGVKD. The germline V and J ends were trimmed by 11 bases and 5 bases, with 16 bases remaining between them. CDR3: CAVKQGQDQPQHS. The CDR3 coding sequence is TGTGCCGTGAAACAGGGTCAGGATCAGCCCCAGCATTCT.

In this sample, this clone turned up once. This chain joins TRBV20-1 and TRBJ1-2; the D is unclear. The CDR3 is made up of 11 amino acids. Trimming removed 0 bases at V and 7 bases at J, with 6 bases between. Germline V gene sequence: CDR1 DFQATT, CDR2 SNEGSKA (reference sequence). The CDR3 DNA reads as TGCAGTGCTAGAGATTTCCCTGGCTACACCTTC. Translating it yields CSARDFPGYTF.

J is TRBJ2-5 and V is TRBV29-1; no reliable D call. This CDR3 comprises 12 residues. Germline CDR1 reads SQVTM; CDR2 reads ANQGSEA. V lost 6 bases, J lost 1 base, and 9 bases lay in between. CDR3 amino acids: CSVGRVQETQYF. Written as DNA, the CDR3 is TGCAGCGTCGGACGGGTCCAAGAGACCCAGTACTTC.

This clone occurred a few times. The chain carries TRBV2 and TRBJ1-5; perhaps TRBD1 as D (5 bases). Per the germline V gene, CDR1 is SNHLY and CDR2 is FYNNEI. CDR3 length equals 13 residues. V was pared by 9 bases and J by 1 base, with 10 bases between. In DNA, the CDR3 is TGTGCCAGTCAGGGATTCAGCAATCAGCCCCAGCATTTT. Its protein is CASQGFSNQPQHF. The full variable domain, in which reference TRBV2 and TRBJ1-5 provide the parts outside the CDR3, is EPEVTQTPSHQVTQMGQEVILRCVPISNHLYFYWYRQILGQKVEFLVSFYNNEISEKSEIFDDQFSVERPDGSNFTLKIRSTKLEDSAMYFCASQGFSNQPQHFGDGTRLSIL.

The rearrangement joins TRBV30 to TRBJ1-1; D gene uncertain. The V gene's germline CDR1 is GTSNPN and CDR2 SVGIG (reference sequence). The CDR3 extends over 15 amino acids. Trimming cost V 3 bases and J 1 base, with 15 bases left between them. CDR3 DNA sequence: TGTGCCTGGAGCGAAGGGCGGTCGGAGAACACTGAAGCTTTCTTT. Protein sequence: CAWSEGRSENTEAFF.

The chain couples TRBV4-3 to TRBJ1-5; 9 bases are a match to TRBD1. In germline, CDR1 is LGHNA, CDR2 YSLEER. The CDR3 runs 15 residues. J gave up 1 base and V 2 bases, and 0 bases lay outside the gene matches. CDR3 amino acids: CASSQTGGSNQPQHF. Here the CDR3 DNA reads TGCGCCAGCAGCCAAACAGGGGGCAGCAATCAGCCCCAGCATTTT.

This clone has a single count. J is TRBJ1-5 and V is TRBV19; 9 bases are a match to TRBD1. CDR3 size: 15 residues. The ends lost 5 bases at V and 3 bases at J; junction bases unmatched: 5. Germline loops: CDR1 LNHDA, CDR2 SQIVND (reference sequence). This CDR3 is CASSPWDRANQPQHF. The CDR3 DNA reads TGTGCCAGTAGTCCCTGGGACAGGGCCAATCAGCCCCAGCATTTT.

The chain uses TRBV29-1 and TRBJ1-2; a possible D gene is TRBD1 (5 bases). The V end lost 4 bases, the J end lost 6 bases, and 12 bases lay between the germline ends. The CDR3 runs to 12 residues. Germline V lookup: CDR1 SQVTM, CDR2 ANQGSEA. The CDR3 here is CSVGFKGNGYTF. CDR3 sequence (DNA): TGCAGCGTTGGCTTTAAGGGGAATGGCTACACCTTC.